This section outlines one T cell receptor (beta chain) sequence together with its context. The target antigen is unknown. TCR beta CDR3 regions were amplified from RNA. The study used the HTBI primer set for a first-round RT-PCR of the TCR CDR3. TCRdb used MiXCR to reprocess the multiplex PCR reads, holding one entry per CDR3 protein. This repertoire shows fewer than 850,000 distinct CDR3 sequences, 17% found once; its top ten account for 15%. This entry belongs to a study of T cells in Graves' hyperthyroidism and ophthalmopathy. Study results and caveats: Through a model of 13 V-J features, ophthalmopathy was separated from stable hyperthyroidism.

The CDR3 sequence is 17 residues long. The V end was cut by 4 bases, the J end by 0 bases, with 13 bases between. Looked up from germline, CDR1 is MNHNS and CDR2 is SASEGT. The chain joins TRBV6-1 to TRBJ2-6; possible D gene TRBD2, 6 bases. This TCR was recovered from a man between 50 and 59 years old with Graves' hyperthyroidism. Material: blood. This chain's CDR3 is CASSGTIWVSGANVLTF. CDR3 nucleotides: TGTGCCAGCAGTGGGACTATCTGGGTCTCTGGGGCCAACGTCCTGACTTTC.